The 18 T cell receptor beta chains in this list originate from one sample, sequenced in a study of blood T cell repertoires in COVID-19. Sequencing used immunoSEQ multiplex PCR; TCRdb keeps in-frame clones, though not all of them. The table lists some 110,000 clones, approximately 81% of them singletons. Sequenced: peripheral blood. The receptor set was obtained from a man aged 35-49 years with acute or convalescent COVID-19.

This chain links TRBV6-1 with TRBJ2-3; TRBD2 matches 8 bases. The CDR3 contains 17 residues. CDR1 is MNHNS and CDR2 is SASEGT in the germline V gene. V trimming: 4 bases; J trimming: 3 bases; junction bases outside the gene matches: 12. CDR3 sequence reads: CASSARRGSGSTDTQYF. The CDR3 nucleotides are TGTGCCAGCAGTGCGAGGAGGGGGAGCGGGAGTACAGATACGCAGTATTTT.

The V gene is TRBV6-5, the J gene TRBJ1-4; D is unresolved. The V and J ends lost 6 bases and 7 bases respectively, with 15 bases between them. Germline CDR1 is MNHEY and CDR2 is SVGAGI. The CDR3 totals 14 residues. The CDR3 DNA is TGTGCCAGCAGACCACAGAGAAGCAGTGAAAAACTGTTTTTT. Translated: CASRPQRSSEKLFF.

The chain links TRBV5-1 to TRBJ2-5; the D is unclear. V was cut by 4 bases and J by 2 bases, with 15 bases left in between. This CDR3 is built from 15 residues. Germline assignment: CDR1 SGHRS and CDR2 YFSETQ. CDR3 sequence: CASSHEVGSQETQYF. The CDR3, as DNA: TGCGCCAGCAGCCATGAGGTCGGCAGTCAAGAGACCCAGTACTTC.

This clone was recorded only once. The V call is TRBV7-2, the J call TRBJ2-3; 7 bases align to TRBD1. The junction had 6 bases not matched to a gene; V was cut back by 8 bases and J by 1 base. Looked up from germline, CDR1 is SGHTA and CDR2 is FQGNSA. This CDR3 comprises 14 residues. The CDR3 is CASHPGQRTDTQYF. CDR3 sequence (DNA): TGTGCCAGCCATCCGGGACAGCGCACAGATACGCAGTATTTT.

As concerns this clone: An end of the junction does not agree with germline; a read error may underlie this. The V call is TRBV5-8, the J call TRBJ1-2; possible D gene TRBD1, 6 bases. This CDR3 is built from 15 residues. From germline, CDR1 is SGHTS and CDR2 YDEGEE. The CDR3 region is CASSLGTVVYYGCTF. The CDR3 DNA reads TGTGCCAGCAGCTTGGGGACAGTAGTATACTATGGCTGCACCTTC.

The chain carries TRBV14 and TRBJ2-7; 9 nucleotides agree with TRBD2. Germline CDR1 is SGHDN and CDR2 is FVKESK. V was clipped by 4 bases and J by 4 bases; unmatched bases: 8. The CDR3 covers 15 residues. CDR3: CASSPGGSGRYEQYF. The DNA for the CDR3 is TGTGCCAGCAGCCCCGGAGGAAGCGGGAGGTACGAGCAGTACTTC.

Here the CDR3 reads CASSIRQQETQYF. The CDR3 DNA reads as TGTGCCAGTAGTATTCGACAGCAAGAGACCCAGTACTTC. V and J are TRBV19 and TRBJ2-5; weak D call: TRBD1 (5 bases). This CDR3 comprises 13 residues. CDR1 and CDR2 (germline): LNHDA, SQIVND (reference sequence). V dropped 3 bases and J dropped 2 bases, with 7 bases sitting between them.

The CDR3 here is CASSGRGDTQYF. Written as DNA, the CDR3 is TGTGCCAGCAGCGGGAGGGGAGATACGCAGTATTTT. The V gene is TRBV28, the J gene TRBJ2-3; the match to TRBD2 covers 8 bases. The CDR3 spans 12 residues. Germline CDR1 reads MDHEN; CDR2 reads SYDVKM. The V gene end was trimmed by 6 bases and the J gene end by 5 bases; junction bases not matched to a gene: 1. The entire variable domain, with the rest obtained from reference TRBV28 and TRBJ2-3, is as follows: DVKVTQSSRYLVKRTGEKVFLECVQDMDHENMFWYRQDPGLGLRLIYFSYDVKMKEKGDIPEGYSVSREKKERFSLILESASTNQTSMYLCASSGRGDTQYFGPGTRLTVL.

V and J are TRBV5-5 and TRBJ2-3, with 7 bases identical to TRBD2. The length of the CDR3 is 16 residues. Germline V gene sequence: CDR1 SGHKS, CDR2 YYEKEE (reference sequence). V lost 4 bases to trimming and J lost 5 bases; unmatched junction nucleotides: 13. For the CDR3, the DNA is TGTGCCAGCAGCCCAGAGCGGGATTGGCTTGGAGATACGCAGTATTTT. Its translation: CASSPERDWLGDTQYF.

The CDR3: CASSERSGVSGISEQFF. CDR3 nucleotides: TGCGCCAGCAGCGAGCGATCAGGGGTGTCGGGAATAAGTGAGCAGTTCTTC. The rearrangement links TRBV5-1 to TRBJ2-1; tentatively, D is TRBD1 (6 bases). Trimming left V 4 bases short and J 9 bases short, with 26 bases between. The CDR3 is made up of 17 amino acids. Germline V gene data show CDR1 as SGHRS and CDR2 as YFSETQ. The whole variable domain, filled in from reference TRBV5-1 and TRBJ2-1, reads KAGVTQTPRYLIKTRGQQVTLSCSPISGHRSVSWYQQTPGQGLQFLFEYFSETQRNKGNFPGRFSGRQFSNSRSEMNVSTLELGDSALYLCASSERSGVSGISEQFFGPGTRLTVL.

The V and J genes are TRBV28 and TRBJ2-5, with 11 nucleotides matching TRBD1. The CDR3 extends over 15 amino acids. Looked up from germline, CDR1 is MDHEN and CDR2 is SYDVKM. V was pared by 3 bases and J by 4 bases, with 4 bases of the junction left unmatched. The CDR3 region is CASSFGTGGSETQYF. CDR3 nucleotide sequence: TGTGCCAGCAGTTTTGGGACAGGGGGATCAGAGACCCAGTACTTC.

The rearrangement links TRBV27 to TRBJ2-7; 10 bases map to TRBD1. V gave up 5 bases and J gave up 2 bases; unmatched junction bases: 3. Germline lookup yields CDR1 MNHEY and CDR2 SMNVEV (reference sequence). The CDR3 loop spans 14 amino acids. CDR3 residues: CASSQGQGTYEQYF. Written as DNA, the CDR3 is TGTGCCAGCAGTCAGGGACAGGGGACCTACGAGCAGTACTTC.

The genes are TRBV12-3 or TRBV12-4 and TRBJ2-2, with 11 bases fitting TRBD1. The CDR3 is made up of 13 amino acids. The J segment lost 6 bases and the V segment lost 7 bases, leaving 1 base of the junction unmatched. CDR3 DNA: TGTGCCAGCACGGGACAGGGGGCCGGGGAGCTGTTTTTT. Translation gives CASTGQGAGELFF.

The chain employs TRBV19 and TRBJ1-3; D remains ambiguous. The V and J ends lost 8 bases and 0 bases respectively, with 11 bases between them. Per the germline V gene, CDR1 is LNHDA and CDR2 is SQIVND (reference sequence). The CDR3 length is 14 residues. CDR3 residues: CASFRRSSGNTIYF. The CDR3 nucleotides are TGTGCCAGTTTTCGACGGAGCTCTGGAAACACCATATATTTT.

This clone was detected once. The CDR3 DNA reads TGTGCCAGCTCACGGGATAACTATGGCTACACCTTC. Protein: CASSRDNYGYTF. The chain has TRBV7-9 and TRBJ1-2, with D unclear. CDR1 is SEHNR and CDR2 is FQNEAQ in the germline V gene (reference sequence). The CDR3 contains 12 residues. The ends were cut back, 8 bases at V and 1 base at J, with 8 bases in the middle.

This rearrangement joins TRBV4-2 to TRBJ2-2, with TRBD1 as a possible D gene (6 bases). The ends were cut back, 5 bases at V and 1 base at J, with 14 bases in the middle. Germline V lookup: CDR1 LGHNA, CDR2 YNFKEQ. The CDR3 has 16 residues. The CDR3 bases are TGTGCCAGCAGCTTCTATGCAGGGGTGAACACCGGGGAGCTGTTTTTT. It translates to CASSFYAGVNTGELFF.

The chain joins TRBV5-8 to TRBJ2-7; D perhaps matches TRBD1 (6 bases). Germline values: CDR1 SGHTS, CDR2 YDEGEE. This CDR3 region has 14 residues. V was shortened by 0 bases and J by 2 bases, with 9 bases between the two germline ends. CDR3 nucleotide sequence: TGTGCCAGCAGCTTGGCAGGGGCAGCCTACGAGCAGTACTTC. Amino acids: CASSLAGAAYEQYF.

The chain joins TRBV11-2 to TRBJ2-3, with 7 bases aligning to TRBD1. The length of the CDR3 is 16 residues. From germline, CDR1 is SGHAT and CDR2 FQNNGV. V trimming: 1 base; J trimming: 6 bases; junction bases outside the gene matches: 10. The CDR3 DNA sequence: TGTGCCAGCAGCTTAGCTACCGGGACAGCGAAGGATACGCAGTATTTT. Protein product: CASSLATGTAKDTQYF.